This is a list of T cell receptor beta chains from one sample in a study of molecular identifiers for immune sequencing clone quantification. TCRdb reprocessed the PCR reads with MiXCR, giving one entry per CDR3 protein. Among about half a million distinct CDR3 sequences listed, 20% to 25% were seen once. The sample comprised naive CD8+ T cells from blood, with Jurkat cell RNA spiked in. These receptors all stem from a human donor in good health. Some libraries in this study had Jurkat cell RNA spiked in. The CDR3 runs from the conserved cysteine through the conserved F or W. D genes are given only for firm matches. Some rows mark clone size as missing; the rest say once, few, many or name a class of expanded clone.

j_gene | v_gene | d_gene | abundance | CDR3aa | CDR3nt
TRBJ2-6 | TRBV19 | NA | NA | CASARRVLSSSGANVLTF | TGTGCCAGCGCCCGGCGGGTCCTTTCAAGTTCTGGGGCCAACGTCCTGACTTTC
TRBJ2-7 | TRBV6-2/TRBV6-3 | NA | many | CASSYPGEVYEQYF | TGTGCCAGCAGTTACCCCGGGGAAGTCTACGAGCAGTACTTC
TRBJ2-3 | TRBV20-1 | TRBD2 | NA | CSAREGRLAAITSTDTQYF | TGCAGTGCTAGAGAAGGGAGGCTAGCGGCAATAACTAGCACAGATACGCAGTATTTT
TRBJ2-3 | TRBV28 | NA | many | CASSFGAVKKDTQYF | TGTGCCAGCAGTTTTGGAGCGGTCAAGAAAGATACGCAGTATTTT
TRBJ2-2 | TRBV10-2 | TRBD2 | many | CASSESPGLAGELFF | TGCGCCAGCAGTGAGTCCCCGGGACTAGCCGGGGAGCTGTTTTTT
TRBJ2-7 | TRBV28 | NA | few | CASSKPGLSYEQYF | TGTGCCAGCTCGAAGCCGGGACTTTCCTACGAGCAGTACTTC
TRBJ2-1 | TRBV10-3 | NA | NA | CAISESQGIGQNEQFF | TGTGCCATCAGTGAGTCGCAGGGGATAGGCCAGAATGAGCAGTTCTTC
TRBJ2-2 | TRBV6-1 | TRBD1 | many | CASSGTGGSGELFF | TGTGCCAGCAGTGGTACAGGGGGCAGCGGGGAGCTGTTTTTT
TRBJ2-1 | TRBV3-1 | NA | NA | CASSQDPTDNNEQFF | TGTGCCAGCAGCCAAGATCCCACCGACAACAATGAGCAGTTCTTC
TRBJ1-2 | TRBV4-3 | NA | few | CASSQGSGLGYGYTF | TGCGCCAGCAGCCAAGGATCAGGGCTTGGTTATGGCTACACCTTC
TRBJ2-5 | TRBV10-3 | TRBD1 | NA | CAISESSREGGETQYF | TGTGCCATCAGTGAGTCCAGCCGGGAAGGGGGCGAGACCCAGTACTTC
TRBJ1-2 | TRBV27 | NA | NA | CASSLRGANYGYTF | TGTGCCAGCAGTTTAAGGGGAGCTAACTATGGCTACACCTTC
TRBJ2-3 | TRBV28 | NA | NA | CASTRVAEGTDTQYF | TGTGCCAGCACTCGGGTGGCCGAAGGGACAGATACGCAGTATTTT
TRBJ1-2 | TRBV6-1 | TRBD1 | few | CASRYFGTVYGYTF | TGTGCCAGCAGGTATTTTGGGACAGTCTATGGCTACACCTTC
TRBJ2-5 | TRBV30 | NA | many | CAWKLFHETQYF | TGTGCCTGGAAACTATTCCACGAGACCCAGTACTTC
TRBJ2-7 | TRBV5-6 | NA | many | CASSSSLRVDSKTSAYEQYF | TGTGCCAGCAGCTCCTCCCTCCGGGTCGACAGTAAGACATCTGCCTACGAGCAGTACTTC
TRBJ1-2 | TRBV5-1 | NA | NA | CASSLERGGRIIYGYTF | TGCGCCAGCAGCTTGGAGAGGGGTGGGCGAATCATCTATGGCTACACCTTC
TRBJ2-1 | TRBV15 | TRBD1 | many | CATSRRQGSYNEQFF | TGTGCCACCAGCAGGCGACAGGGTTCCTACAATGAGCAGTTCTTC
TRBJ2-2 | TRBV19 | TRBD2 | NA | CASIGLAGGPNTGELFF | TGTGCCAGTATAGGGCTAGCGGGAGGCCCGAACACCGGGGAGCTGTTTTTT
TRBJ2-5 | TRBV6-5 | NA | many | CAATTGFGQETQYF | TGTGCCGCGACAACGGGCTTTGGCCAAGAGACCCAGTACTTC
TRBJ2-7 | TRBV14 | TRBD2 | NA | CASSWTSGTYGQYF | TGTGCCAGCAGCTGGACTAGCGGGACCTACGGGCAGTACTTC
TRBJ2-3 | TRBV10-3 | TRBD2 | many | CAISARTSGIPDTQYF | TGTGCCATCAGTGCGAGGACTAGCGGGATTCCAGATACGCAGTATTTT
TRBJ1-2 | TRBV7-6 | TRBD1 | few | CASSPGQGPPGYTF | TGTGCCAGCAGCCCTGGACAGGGCCCGCCCGGCTACACCTTC
TRBJ2-6 | TRBV2 | NA | NA | CASRETFLTGANVLTF | TGTGCCAGCAGAGAAACCTTCTTAACTGGGGCCAACGTCCTGACTTTC
TRBJ2-5 | TRBV7-9 | TRBD1 | NA | CASSSPDRRRETQYF | TGTGCCAGCAGCTCCCCGGACAGGCGCCGAGAGACCCAGTACTTC
TRBJ2-3 | TRBV9 | TRBD1 | NA | CASSSDREVGTQYF | TGTGCCAGCAGCTCGGACAGGGAAGTAGGTACGCAGTATTTT
TRBJ1-1 | TRBV6-2/TRBV6-3 | NA | many | CASTPQAHTEAFF | TGTGCCAGCACCCCGCAGGCCCACACTGAAGCTTTCTTT
TRBJ1-5 | TRBV24-1 | NA | many | CATGSGGSAFDQPQHF | TGTGCCACCGGATCCGGGGGCAGTGCTTTTGATCAGCCCCAGCATTTT